The next 21 T cell receptor beta chains were all read from a single sample in a study of cytomegalovirus exposure and HLA in healthy donors. Primers included in the PCR were 60 Vbeta and 13 Jbeta primers. Assay used: immunoSEQ multiplex PCR; TCRdb lists only in-frame clones, some missing. The sample contains under 150,000 clones, over 70% of which appear only once. Sequencing was performed on PBMCs. The receptors were gathered from a woman aged 40 to 50 in good health and CMV-seronegative.

On this clone: At one end, the junction sequence differs from germline, possibly due to a read error. The chain combines TRBV2 with TRBJ1-2, with unresolved D. Germline CDR1 and CDR2: SNHLY and FYNNEI. The CDR3 covers 13 residues. The CDR3 bases are TGTGCCGGCAGTGAAAGCATGAGGTATGGCTACACCTTC. Translated, it gives CAGSESMRYGYTF.

The DNA of the CDR3 is TGTGCCAGTAGGTGGGACACCCCCGCGGACGGGGAGCTGTTTTTT. It specifies CASRWDTPADGELFF. The rearrangement links TRBV19 to TRBJ2-2, with a tentative D call TRBD1 (6 bases). Germline V lookup: CDR1 LNHDA, CDR2 SQIVND (reference sequence). The CDR3 spans 15 residues. V lost 6 bases to trimming and J lost 7 bases, with 18 bases between them. Filled out from reference TRBV19 and TRBJ2-2, the complete variable domain reads DGGITQSPKYLFRKEGQNVTLSCEQNLNHDAMYWYRQDPGQGLRLIYYSQIVNDFQKGDIAEGYSVSREKKESFPLTVTSAQKNPTAFYLCASRWDTPADGELFFGEGSRLTVL.

The genes are TRBV18 and TRBJ1-3, with D tentatively TRBD1 (5 bases). Germline V lookup: CDR1 KGHSH, CDR2 LQKENI. CDR3 length: 18 residues. V lost 2 bases to trimming and J lost 0 bases, with 17 bases between them. Written as DNA, the CDR3 is TGTGCCAGCTCACCAAAGGTGGGGCAGGAGAGCTCTGGAAACACCATATATTTT. Protein sequence: CASSPKVGQESSGNTIYF.

The chain combines TRBV11-2 with TRBJ2-5; 9 bases are shared with TRBD2. Germline CDR1 is SGHAT and CDR2 is FQNNGV. V lost 4 bases and J lost 4; bases outside the gene matches: 4. This CDR3 comprises 14 residues. This CDR3 reads CASSWVAGAETQYF. The CDR3 DNA sequence: TGTGCCAGCAGCTGGGTAGCGGGAGCAGAGACCCAGTACTTC.

The gene calls are TRBV7-8 and TRBJ2-7; 9 bases are a match to TRBD1. J was trimmed by 5 bases and V by 5 bases; bases with no gene match: 7. CDR1 is SGHVS and CDR2 is FQNEAQ in the germline V gene. This CDR3 is 14 amino acids long. CDR3 residues: CASSLPGQGNEQYF. DNA of the CDR3: TGTGCCAGCAGCCTACCGGGACAGGGTAACGAGCAGTACTTC. Combining the CDR3 with reference TRBV7-8 and TRBJ2-7 gives the whole variable domain GAGVSQSPRYKVAKRGQDVALRCDPISGHVSLFWYQQALGQGPEFLTYFQNEAQLDKSGLPSDRFFAERPEGSVSTLKIQRTQQEDSAVYLCASSLPGQGNEQYFGPGTRLTVT.

The chain has TRBV6-5 and TRBJ2-3, with a possible D match to TRBD2 (6 bases). Germline CDR1 reads MNHEY; CDR2 reads SVGAGI. V lost 5 bases and J lost 0, with 12 bases in between. CDR3 length: 15 amino acids. This chain's CDR3 is CASSTAGLSTDTQYF. For the CDR3, the DNA is TGTGCCAGCAGTACTGCGGGACTGAGCACAGATACGCAGTATTTT.

The CDR3 DNA reads as TGCAGCGTTACAAGACTCGGAGGCACAGATACGCAGTATTTT. This encodes CSVTRLGGTDTQYF. The chain combines TRBV29-1 with TRBJ2-3; no firm D call. V was clipped by 5 bases and J by 1 base, with 13 bases between them. The CDR3 is 14 amino acids. Per germline, CDR1 SQVTM and CDR2 ANQGSEA.

V and J are TRBV5-1 and TRBJ2-3; 10 bases agree with TRBD2. Germline V gene lookup returns CDR1 SGHRS and CDR2 YFSETQ. The CDR3 is 17 amino acids. V lost 3 bases and J lost 3; bases outside the gene matches: 10. The CDR3 region is CASSSREGLADTDTQYF. DNA for the CDR3: TGCGCCAGCAGCTCCCGCGAAGGACTAGCGGATACAGATACGCAGTATTTT.

The genes are TRBV6-6 and TRBJ1-4, with D unresolved. Germline V CDR1 and CDR2: MNHNY, SVGAGI (reference sequence). The CDR3 totals 14 residues. V lost 0 bases and J lost 8, with 10 bases in between. Here the CDR3 reads CASSYSPTLEKLFF. The CDR3 bases are TGTGCCAGCAGTTACTCTCCGACTCTGGAAAAACTGTTTTTT.

The chain carries TRBV6-1 and TRBJ2-7; tentatively, D is TRBD1 (6 bases). Germline lookup yields CDR1 MNHNS and CDR2 SASEGT. The CDR3 runs to 14 residues. Trimming removed 0 bases from V and 3 bases from J, with 9 bases in between. In DNA form, the CDR3 reads TGTGCCAGCAGTGAAGCGGTGGGACACTACGAGCAGTACTTC. This encodes CASSEAVGHYEQYF.

This chain links TRBV29-1 with TRBJ2-3; 10 nucleotides agree with TRBD2. Looked up from germline, CDR1 is SQVTM and CDR2 is ANQGSEA. The V gene end was trimmed by 7 bases and the J gene end by 5 bases; junction bases not matched to a gene: 6. The CDR3 is made up of 13 amino acids. The CDR3 sequence is CSALAGVEDTQYF. The DNA for the CDR3 is TGCAGCGCCCTAGCGGGGGTGGAAGATACGCAGTATTTT.

The chain's CDR3 is CASSEWRAPGPLSYEQYF. DNA of the CDR3: TGTGCCAGCAGTGAATGGAGGGCCCCGGGGCCACTCTCCTACGAGCAGTACTTC. The J gene is TRBJ2-7, the V gene TRBV2; D is possibly TRBD2 (6 bases). The CDR3 loop spans 18 amino acids. Per the germline V gene, CDR1 is SNHLY and CDR2 is FYNNEI. The ends were cut back, 2 bases at V and 0 bases at J, with 20 bases in the middle.

The chain couples TRBV30 to TRBJ1-5, with 8 bases lining up with TRBD1. The CDR3 is made up of 14 amino acids. V was pared by 4 bases and J by 5 bases, with 7 bases of the junction left unmatched. CDR1 GTSNPN and CDR2 SVGIG come from the germline V gene (reference sequence). The CDR3 protein is CAWNEGQGDQPQHF. CDR3 in DNA: TGTGCCTGGAATGAAGGACAGGGAGATCAGCCCCAGCATTTT.

This chain links TRBV5-1 with TRBJ1-4; possibly TRBD1 for D (6 bases). The V gene's germline CDR1 is SGHRS and CDR2 YFSETQ. The CDR3 extends over 14 amino acids. V was clipped by 5 bases and J by 8 bases, with 16 bases between them. This chain's CDR3 is CASRLGPQGEKLFF. The DNA of the CDR3 is TGCGCCAGCAGACTCGGGCCGCAGGGGGAAAAACTGTTTTTT.

The sample holds a few counts of this clone. The chain has TRBV12-5 and TRBJ2-7; 8 bases map to TRBD1. Germline values: CDR1 LGHNT, CDR2 FRNRAP. J was trimmed by 4 bases and V by 6 bases; bases with no gene match: 8. The CDR3 has 14 residues. Here the CDR3 DNA reads TGTGCTAGTGGATGGGGACAGGAGTCTTACGAGCAGTACTTC. Protein sequence: CASGWGQESYEQYF. Full variable domain (missing parts from reference TRBV12-5 and TRBJ2-7): DARVTQTPRHKVTEMGQEVTMRCQPILGHNTVFWYRQTMMQGLELLAYFRNRAPLDDSGMPKDRFSAEMPDATLATLKIQPSEPRDSAVYFCASGWGQESYEQYFGPGTRLTVT.

The rearrangement links TRBV28 to TRBJ2-3, with D perhaps matching TRBD1 (6 bases). The germline V gene encodes CDR1 MDHEN and CDR2 SYDVKM. Trimming took 5 bases from V and 0 from J, leaving 9 bases between them. This CDR3 is built from 14 residues. CDR3 nucleotides: TGTGCCAGCAGTCCTGGGACAAGCACAGATACGCAGTATTTT. It is translated as CASSPGTSTDTQYF.

The V call is TRBV28, the J call TRBJ1-4, with D perhaps TRBD1 (5 bases). The V end was cut by 6 bases, the J end by 1 base, with 12 bases between. This CDR3 has 15 residues. CDR1 is MDHEN and CDR2 is SYDVKM in the germline V gene. CDR3: CASSGQWLTNEKLFF. CDR3 bases: TGTGCCAGCAGCGGACAATGGCTAACTAATGAAAAACTGTTTTTT.

The gene calls are TRBV6-5 and TRBJ2-7; 10 positions match TRBD1. This CDR3 region has 15 residues. Germline loops: CDR1 MNHEY, CDR2 SVGAGI. V gave up 6 bases and J gave up 4 bases; unmatched junction bases: 9. The CDR3 DNA sequence: TGTGCCAGCAGCCCCCGGGGGACAGGGGCGTACGAGCAGTACTTC. Encoded protein: CASSPRGTGAYEQYF.

In its sample, this clone was seen a few times. Here the CDR3 DNA reads TGTGCCAGCAGTTACTCCGGGGGTGAGGTGGAAGCTTTCTTT. Translation: CASSYSGGEVEAFF. The chain employs TRBV6-6 and TRBJ1-1, with D perhaps TRBD1 (5 bases). Germline CDR1 is MNHNY and CDR2 is SVGAGI (reference sequence). V was shortened by 0 bases and J by 8 bases, with 13 bases between the two germline ends. The CDR3 runs 14 residues.

The V gene is TRBV29-1, the J gene TRBJ1-1, with 11 bases identical to TRBD1. The CDR3 extends over 14 amino acids. Unmatched junction bases numbered 10, after V lost 7 bases and J lost 6 bases. Germline V gene sequence: CDR1 SQVTM, CDR2 ANQGSEA. CDR3 sequence (DNA): TGCAGCGGTGGACAGGGGGCCGGAGGCCCTGAAGCTTTCTTT. Translation gives CSGGQGAGGPEAFF.

The rearrangement uses TRBV21-1 and TRBJ1-1; the table's D call, TRBD1, has no DNA check behind it. TRBV21-1 is a pseudogene locus. The CDR3 has 21 amino acids. CDR3 DNA: TGTGCCAGCAGCAAAGAAGGTCCGACAGGGGGCAAGTGTAAGGCGCCACCTGAAGCTTTCTTT. This translates into CASSKEGPTGGKCKAPPEAFF.